This TCR beta chain was profiled in a study of cytomegalovirus exposure and HLA in healthy donors. The study, taken as a whole, reports: Analyses of presence and absence presupposed an approximately uniform sequencing depth across donors. Rates of TCR association differed by HLA locus in a later analysis, with DRB1 highest and HLA-C lowest.

PCR involved 60 Vbeta and 13 Jbeta primers. The data were produced by immunoSEQ multiplex PCR, yet TCRdb's version contains in-frame clones alone and is incomplete. Counted here are roughly 150,000 clones, 80% to 85% occurring once; the ten biggest clones make up under 1.1%. In its sample, this clone was seen a few times. No antigen is known for it. V lost 7 bases and J lost 3, with 13 bases in between. This CDR3 is built from 13 residues. The germline V gene has CDR1 LNHDA and CDR2 SQIVND (reference sequence). This receptor was identified in a man aged 25 to 45 in good health and CMV-seronegative. The source material was PBMCs. The V gene is TRBV19, the J gene TRBJ2-7; no firm D call. This CDR3 reads CASKRRAGYEQYF. CDR3 sequence (DNA): TGTGCCAGTAAACGGAGAGCCGGCTACGAGCAGTACTTC.